Described below is a single T cell receptor beta chain sequence and its context. This sample was included in a study of cytomegalovirus exposure and HLA in healthy donors. Study-wide background: There were some 81 million unique TCRs (from HLA-typed donors) in an early data release.

The CDR3 spans 13 residues. Germline CDR1 reads SGHTS; CDR2 reads YDEGEE. The trim removed 4 bases at V and 1 base at J, leaving 1 base unmatched. The PCR used 60 Vbeta and 13 Jbeta primers. Libraries were prepared by immunoSEQ multiplex PCR; TCRdb keeps only in-frame clonotypes and omits some of them. The sample records about 140,000 clones, 80% to 85% being singletons. The rearrangement uses TRBV5-8 and TRBJ1-1, with TRBD1 identical over 7 bases. The specimen was PBMCs. The receptor's source is a male donor in good health and CMV-seronegative. The CDR3 DNA follows: TGTGCCAGCAGCCGGACAGGGAACACTGAAGCTTTCTTT. Encoded protein: CASSRTGNTEAFF.